This T cell receptor beta chain was sequenced in a study of blood T cells in healthy people across ages. Per the germline V gene, CDR1 is SGHVS and CDR2 is FQNEAQ. The CDR3 consists of 15 residues. Trimming removed 5 bases from V and 4 bases from J, with 18 bases in between. Primers used in a second PCR of about 7 to 12 cycles were a sample-barcoded 5' primer and a J-beta primer mix. From the 5' RACE reads, TCRdb called clonotypes with MiXCR, one entry per CDR3 protein. The data contain around 1,000,000 distinct CDR3 sequences, approximately 25% of them seen just once; the ten biggest clones take up less than 0.75%. These data also formed part of another study, on T cells of mothers and their children. That paper adds: For each mother, over 8 million TCR beta CDR3 reads were obtained, and for each child, around 3.1 million. Overlap in related mother-child pairs always slightly exceeded unrelated pairs, never significantly.

This sequence was found in a girl aged 2 to 10 in good health. Sample: blood. This chain connects TRBV7-8 to TRBJ2-7; D is unresolved. CDR3 protein: CASSPLTSAPYEQYF. In DNA, the CDR3 is TGTGCCAGCAGCCCCCTGACCTCCGCTCCTTACGAGCAGTACTTC.